One sample yielded the 20 T cell receptor beta chains listed below, sequenced in a study of lymphopenia after photon versus proton radiotherapy. TCRdb keeps only in-frame clones here, not all; method: immunoSEQ multiplex PCR. This sample has tens of thousands of clones, with approximately 83% found just once. The material was peripheral blood, obtained from a patient treated with photon-based radiotherapy. These receptors were obtained from a middle-aged man with gastric cancer.

The V call is TRBV6-5, the J call TRBJ1-2; maybe TRBD1 (6 bases). The CDR3 runs to 11 residues. V lost 8 bases, J lost 4 bases, and 8 bases lay in between. Germline V lookup: CDR1 MNHEY, CDR2 SVGAGI. CDR3 sequence (DNA): TGTGCCAGCGGACAGCCCTATGGCTACACCTTC. This gives the protein CASGQPYGYTF.

CDR3 sequence reads: CASSKFCLGTAVPVNQPQHF. The CDR3 DNA is TGTGCCAGCAGCAAATTCTGCCTCGGGACGGCGGTTCCTGTCAATCAGCCCCAGCATTTT. The chain recombines TRBV21-1 with TRBJ1-5. TRBV21-1 is a pseudogene segment. The CDR3 covers 20 residues.

The V gene is TRBV30, the J gene TRBJ1-5; D unresolved. The CDR3 has 12 amino acids. The germline gives CDR1 GTSNPN, CDR2 SVGIG (reference sequence). V shed 0 bases and J shed 5 bases, with 5 bases lying between them. The CDR3 nucleotides are TGTGCCTGGAGTGTTGGAGATCAGCCCCAGCATTTT. Translated: CAWSVGDQPQHF. The full variable domain, in which reference TRBV30 and TRBJ1-5 provide the parts outside the CDR3, is SQTIHQWPATLVQPVGSPLSLECTVEGTSNPNLYWYRQAAGRGLQLLFYSVGIGQISSEVPQNLSASRPQDRQFILSSKKLLLSDSGFYLCAWSVGDQPQHFGDGTRLSIL.

The chain couples TRBV15 to TRBJ1-2; D possibly corresponds to TRBD1 (5 bases). The CDR3 totals 14 residues. The germline V gene has CDR1 LNHNV and CDR2 YYDKDF (reference sequence). Trimming removed 3 bases from V and 8 bases from J, with 16 bases in between. The CDR3 DNA reads as TGTGCCACCAGCAGCGCGGCGGGGCTCAGGGGCTACACCTTC. Its protein product is CATSSAAGLRGYTF.

The CDR3 DNA reads TGTGCCAGCAGCTTAGGTAGGGATAGCTCCTACGAGCAGTACTTC. Translation: CASSLGRDSSYEQYF. This rearrangement joins TRBV11-2 to TRBJ2-7; D call uncertain. Germline V CDR1 and CDR2: SGHAT, FQNNGV. Between the trimmed V and J ends, which lost 1 base and 0 bases, there was a span of 10 bases. CDR3 size: 15 residues.

The chain is built from TRBV5-1 and TRBJ2-1; 9 bases line up with TRBD1. The CDR3 is 16 residues long. Germline CDR1 is SGHRS and CDR2 is YFSETQ. Unmatched junction bases numbered 8, after V lost 5 bases and J lost 2 bases. The CDR3 DNA is TGCGCCAGCAGACGCACGACAGGGGGTCCCTACAATGAGCAGTTCTTC. Its translation is CASRRTTGGPYNEQFF.

The chain uses TRBV19 and TRBJ1-4, with a weak D call TRBD1 (5 bases). Germline V gene data show CDR1 as LNHDA and CDR2 as SQIVND (reference sequence). The CDR3 sequence is 13 residues long. V was clipped by 6 bases and J by 8 bases, with 13 bases between them. CDR3 residues: CASRGEVWEKLFF. The DNA of the CDR3 is TGTGCCAGTAGAGGGGAGGTTTGGGAAAAACTGTTTTTT.

This clone is a singleton in its sample. This chain uses TRBV2 with TRBJ1-3; D is possibly TRBD1 (6 bases). CDR1 and CDR2 from the germline V gene are SNHLY and FYNNEI. V gave up 5 bases and J gave up 0 bases, with 8 bases separating them. The CDR3 covers 14 residues. This chain's CDR3 is CASSTGRSGNTIYF. Here the CDR3 DNA reads TGTGCCAGCAGTACAGGGCGCTCTGGAAACACCATATATTTT.

The V call is TRBV27, the J call TRBJ2-1; the match to TRBD1 covers 7 bases. Per germline, CDR1 MNHEY and CDR2 SMNVEV (reference sequence). This CDR3 comprises 13 residues. V lost 3 bases, J lost 6 bases, and 2 bases stayed unmatched. CDR3 sequence: CASSFNRGNEQFF. CDR3 sequence (DNA): TGTGCCAGCAGTTTTAACAGGGGCAATGAGCAGTTCTTC.

This chain connects TRBV29-1 to TRBJ2-3, with 8 bases matching TRBD1. The CDR3 has 14 residues. V lost 6 bases and J lost 4; bases outside the gene matches: 9. Looked up from germline, CDR1 is SQVTM and CDR2 is ANQGSEA. CDR3 residues: CSVQRTGLSDTQYF. CDR3 nucleotides: TGCAGCGTCCAGAGGACAGGGCTGTCAGATACGCAGTATTTT.

The chain carries TRBV7-2 and TRBJ2-5, with D maybe TRBD1 (6 bases). V was trimmed by 1 base and J by 0 bases, leaving 9 bases between them. Germline V gene data show CDR1 as SGHTA and CDR2 as FQGNSA. The CDR3 is made up of 15 amino acids. This CDR3 reads CASSLDGQHQETQYF. DNA for the CDR3: TGTGCCAGCAGCTTAGATGGACAGCACCAAGAGACCCAGTACTTC.

This chain uses TRBV5-1 with TRBJ1-1; D is uncertain. V was cut by 3 bases and J by 0 bases, with 24 bases left in between. CDR1 and CDR2 from the germline V gene are SGHRS and YFSETQ. The CDR3 is 19 amino acids. The CDR3 nucleotides are TGCGCCAGCAGCTCTACTTATATCGGTCGCGGTTTAATGAACACTGAAGCTTTCTTT. Residues: CASSSTYIGRGLMNTEAFF.

The table lists this clone with a count of one. This chain joins TRBV27 and TRBJ2-6; tentatively, D is TRBD2 (5 bases). Trimming shortened V by 5 bases and J by 0 bases, and 8 bases separated the two germline ends. The CDR3 totals 15 residues. Per germline, CDR1 MNHEY and CDR2 SMNVEV (reference sequence). The DNA of the CDR3 is TGTGCCAGCAGTCCCGGGAACTCTGGGGCCAACGTCCTGACTTTC. It specifies CASSPGNSGANVLTF.

The J gene is TRBJ2-5, the V gene TRBV9, with D possibly TRBD1 on 6 matching bases. The CDR3 length is 18 residues. V was clipped by 4 bases and J by 5 bases, with 27 bases between them. CDR1 SGDLS and CDR2 YYNGEE come from the germline V gene. The CDR3 DNA sequence: TGTGCCAGCAGCTTGAGGGGGTTGGCAACACACTGGGAGGAGACCCAGTACTTC. Residues: CASSLRGLATHWEETQYF.

This clone has only one observation. This rearrangement joins TRBV5-5 to TRBJ1-1, with D unclear. CDR1 is SGHKS and CDR2 is YYEKEE in the germline V gene (reference sequence). The CDR3 contains 11 residues. The V end was cut by 4 bases, the J end by 4 bases, with 5 bases between. CDR3 sequence (DNA): TGTGCCAGCAGCCCTTCCACTGAAGCTTTCTTT. It is translated as CASSPSTEAFF. The variable domain in full, completed from reference TRBV5-5 and TRBJ1-1, reads DAGVTQSPTHLIKTRGQQVTLRCSPISGHKSVSWYQQVLGQGPQFIFQYYEKEERGRGNFPDRFSARQFPNYSSELNVNALLLGDSALYLCASSPSTEAFFGQGTRLTVV.

The V call is TRBV15, the J call TRBJ1-1, with a tentative D call TRBD1 (5 bases). CDR3 length: 15 residues. Trimming removed 0 bases at V and 4 bases at J, with 12 bases between. The germline CDR1 and CDR2 sequences are LNHNV and YYDKDF (reference sequence). The CDR3 nucleotides are TGTGCCACCAGCAGAGATGCGGGGCTACTCACTGAAGCTTTCTTT. This encodes CATSRDAGLLTEAFF.

This chain connects TRBV19 to TRBJ1-3; possible D gene TRBD1, 6 bases. CDR3 length: 16 amino acids. Deletions cut 11 bases from V and 0 bases from J, with 20 bases between. CDR1 is LNHDA, CDR2 SQIVND, per germline (reference sequence). This CDR3 is CAPNRGGTTSGNTIYF. The CDR3 DNA follows: TGTGCCCCTAATAGGGGGGGGACCACCTCTGGAAACACCATATATTTT.

J is TRBJ2-1 and V is TRBV15; TRBD2 matches at 8 bases. The CDR3 consists of 15 residues. The germline CDR1 and CDR2 sequences are LNHNV and YYDKDF (reference sequence). Trimming at V came to 8 bases and at J to 15 bases, leaving 21 bases not matched to a gene. CDR3 in DNA: TGTGCCACCGATACGAGGACTAGCAGCTTTCCGGACCCGTTCTTC. Its protein product is CATDTRTSSFPDPFF. Drawing the rest from reference TRBV15 and TRBJ2-1, the complete variable domain is DAMVIQNPRYQVTQFGKPVTLSCSQTLNHNVMYWYQQKSSQAPKLLFHYYDKDFNNEADTPDNFQSRRPNTSFCFLDIRSPGLGDTAMYLCATDTRTSSFPDPFFGPGTRLTVL.

The rearrangement links TRBV30 to TRBJ1-1; D is unclear. Germline CDR1 and CDR2: GTSNPN and SVGIG (reference sequence). This CDR3 has 15 amino acids. Trimming stripped 0 bases from V and 1 base from J, with 12 bases between. The CDR3 here is CAWSVPGNRNTEAFF. CDR3 DNA sequence: TGTGCCTGGAGTGTACCGGGTAACAGGAACACTGAAGCTTTCTTT.

The V and J genes are TRBV6-4 and TRBJ1-2, with a possible D match to TRBD1 (5 bases). Trimming removed 1 base from V and 8 bases from J, with 8 bases in between. Germline V gene sequence: CDR1 MRHNA, CDR2 SNTAGT. There are 12 residues in the CDR3. The CDR3 DNA reads TGTGCCAGCAGTGACTTCCGGGGGGGCTACACCTTC. Translated, it gives CASSDFRGGYTF.